This TCR beta chain comes out of a study of TIL therapy for anti-PD-1-resistant metastatic lung cancer. Documented time point: pre-treatment sample, taken before nivolumab and TIL therapy. Most excised metastases sampled were pleural nodules or supraclavicular lymph nodes. This was the immunoSEQ v3 assay. Clones were read by immunoSEQ multiplex PCR, and TCRdb kept only the in-frame ones, dropping some. The table lists 45,000 to 60,000 clones, less than 75% of them singletons. The V gene lost 8 bases and the J gene lost 2 bases, with 9 bases spanning the gap. Germline assignment: CDR1 MNHNS and CDR2 SASEGT. The CDR3 length is 12 residues.

This chain links TRBV6-1 with TRBJ1-2, with D possibly being TRBD1 (5 bases). This receptor was identified in a person aged 25 to 80 with non-small cell lung cancer. The sequencing used tumor tissue, collected at baseline. CDR3 nucleotides: TGTGCCAGCCTACGGGACAACTATGGCTACACCTTC. It specifies CASLRDNYGYTF.